The rows below give T cell receptor beta chains drawn from one sample of a study of T cells in Graves' hyperthyroidism and ophthalmopathy. TCRdb fed the multiplex PCR reads into MiXCR, producing one record per CDR3 protein. Among around 600,000 distinct CDR3 sequences listed, over 40% were seen once. Sequencing input: peripheral blood or thyroid tissue (not recorded which). Receptor source: an adult man with Graves' disease, either hyperthyroidism or ophthalmopathy (not recorded which). Each CDR3 is given with its conserved first and last residue.

J gene,V gene,CDR3 protein
TRBJ2-7,TRBV7-4,CASSPQGAGEQYF
TRBJ1-2,TRBV9,CASSWTGTGYGYTF
TRBJ2-5,TRBV7-9,CASSFGTSGGGETQYF
TRBJ2-7,TRBV19,CASSISGSEQYF
TRBJ2-7,TRBV10-2,CASSEVYEQYF
TRBJ1-1,TRBV7-9,CASSPTGDRVNFGYTEAFF
TRBJ1-2,TRBV9,CASSASHPGQYGYTF
TRBJ1-1,TRBV4-2,CASTIGTGAPGTEAFF
TRBJ2-7,TRBV25-1,CASSQDSRVAGSSYEQYF
TRBJ2-7,TRBV29-1,CSPSGAYEQYF
TRBJ1-2,TRBV20-1,CSARAQIGYTF
TRBJ1-2,TRBV29-1,CSVVKDRGGNYGYTF
TRBJ1-1,TRBV19,CASSIWSRRTAEAFF
TRBJ2-7,TRBV19,CASSLLGQRLDEQYF
TRBJ1-2,TRBV5-1,CASSFGLPDYGYTF
TRBJ2-5,TRBV7-2,CASSLAPGQETQYF
TRBJ1-1,TRBV2,CASSYSMWGSSEAFF
TRBJ1-1,TRBV12-3/TRBV12-4,CASMRQPNTEAFF
TRBJ1-2,TRBV10-2,CASSERYQSATF
TRBJ2-7,TRBV5-1,CASSPTLALASYEQYF
TRBJ1-6,TRBV2,CASSMTGRTWGRHSPLHF
TRBJ2-7,TRBV7-9,CASSGRQAYF
TRBJ2-7,TRBV29-1,CSVELGLAGSYEQYF
TRBJ2-7,TRBV7-2,CASSQVQPNEPYEQYF
TRBJ2-7,TRBV10-2,CASALGGGSYEQYF
TRBJ1-3,TRBV14,CASSQVTGNTIYF
TRBJ2-7,TRBV7-9,CASSDPGPQYF
TRBJ1-3,TRBV12-3/TRBV12-4,CASSYSLAPGSTIYF
TRBJ1-2,TRBV29-1,CSVEDQLRRGGYTF
TRBJ2-7,TRBV5-4,CASSGGTGGYEQYF
TRBJ1-5,TRBV15,CATSRADSSNQPQHF
TRBJ2-7,TRBV6-6,CASRSPDSSYEQYF
TRBJ2-7,TRBV19,CASSIAPLGYEQYF
TRBJ1-3,TRBV29-1,CSVMEPGNTIYF
TRBJ2-7,TRBV5-4,CASGRDRSYQQYF
TRBJ2-7,TRBV10-3,CASSHGDFSYEQYF
TRBJ2-2,TRBV10-3,CATNYSPNTGELFF
TRBJ2-7,TRBV7-2,CASSLQTSGGLEQYF
TRBJ1-5,TRBV15,CATSLDGGDQPQHF
TRBJ2-6,TRBV7-9,CASSSRQGETGANVLTF
TRBJ1-5,TRBV6-5,CASRDETGIHQPQHF
TRBJ1-1,TRBV12-3/TRBV12-4,CASSFEGHTEAFF
TRBJ1-5,TRBV12-3/TRBV12-4,CASSLNSPGTQPQHF
TRBJ1-3,TRBV7-2,CASRLYPGTEGNTIYF
TRBJ1-2,TRBV12-3/TRBV12-4,CASSPRTVTNYGYTF
TRBJ1-1,TRBV20-1,CSARGAEAFF
TRBJ1-2,TRBV15,CATSRDAGDYGYTF
TRBJ2-7,TRBV2,CASSEQGAYNQYF
TRBJ1-2,TRBV20-1,CSWGGGSNYGYTF
TRBJ1-4,TRBV7-8,CASSLEMWGKLFF
TRBJ1-6,TRBV2,CASTSPQGGYNSPLHF
TRBJ2-5,TRBV24-1,CATSAPFRGLAGQETQYF
TRBJ2-7,TRBV29-1,CSVEVGPSYEQYF
TRBJ2-5,TRBV12-3/TRBV12-4,CASSLPPVETQYF
TRBJ1-5,TRBV7-6,CARDRWGQGQPQHF
TRBJ2-7,TRBV20-1,CSARPGLAGYEQYF
TRBJ1-4,TRBV29-1,CSIGDRGEKLFF
TRBJ1-5,TRBV15,CATSRVGHPSNQPQHF